What follows are 11 T cell receptor beta chains derived from one specimen sequenced in a study of vaccination effects on CD4 cells after COVID-19. No cognate antigen is known for these TCRs. Only in-frame clones appear in the TCRdb table, and some are missing; sequencing was by immunoSEQ multiplex PCR. Found here are about 73,000 clones, roughly 74% of them singletons; the top ten hold 2.5% to 3.5%. Sequencing followed a ViraFEST assay step that expanded antigen-specific CD4+ T cells with viral peptide pools. Subsequent to a culture period of nine to ten days, CD4+ T cells were isolated. Vaccinated recipients, who were negative for nucleocapsid antibodies, had no history of SARS-CoV-2 infection. Material: CD4+ T cells from PBMCs cultured with HCoV-NL63 spike peptides, obtained before COVID-19 vaccination. The receptors originated from a human donor who received a COVID-19 vaccine.

The chain employs TRBV6-5 and TRBJ2-2; tentatively, D is TRBD1 (6 bases). CDR1 and CDR2 from the germline V gene are MNHEY and SVGAGI. The length of the CDR3 is 14 residues. V was pared by 8 bases and J by 5 bases, with 15 bases between. CDR3 nucleotide sequence: TGTGCCAGCCGTTTCGGACAGTCGACCGGGGAGCTGTTTTTT. This translates into CASRFGQSTGELFF.

This chain joins TRBV4-1 and TRBJ1-1; D is undetermined. Germline V gene data show CDR1 as MGHRA and CDR2 as YSYEKL. The CDR3 totals 15 residues. V lost 1 base and J lost 0, with 9 bases in between. The CDR3 spells CASSQVYGLNTEAFF. The CDR3 nucleotides are TGCGCCAGCAGCCAAGTTTACGGATTGAACACTGAAGCTTTCTTT.

The V gene is TRBV9, the J gene TRBJ1-6; D unclear. Trimming cost V 5 bases and J 0 bases, with 9 bases left between them. The V gene's germline CDR1 is SGDLS and CDR2 YYNGEE. The CDR3 covers 15 residues. The CDR3 is CASSKTPSYNSPLHF. DNA for the CDR3: TGTGCCAGCAGTAAAACACCCTCCTATAATTCACCCCTCCACTTT.

This clone was seen more than once but under ten times. The chain has TRBV29-1 and TRBJ2-5; 8 bases match TRBD1. V lost 7 bases to trimming and J lost 2 bases; unmatched junction nucleotides: 6. Looked up from germline, CDR1 is SQVTM and CDR2 is ANQGSEA. The CDR3 extends over 13 amino acids. CDR3 DNA: TGCAGCGCACCGACAGGGGTGCAAGAGACCCAGTACTTC. Its protein is CSAPTGVQETQYF.

This chain joins TRBV19 and TRBJ1-2; 9 bases line up with TRBD1. The CDR3 has 15 residues. Germline CDR1 reads LNHDA; CDR2 reads SQIVND (reference sequence). Unmatched junction bases numbered 10, after V lost 3 bases and J lost 8 bases. CDR3 loop: CASSISRDRVQGYTF. The CDR3 DNA follows: TGTGCCAGTAGTATTAGCCGGGACAGGGTGCAGGGCTACACCTTC.

The genes are TRBV7-2 and TRBJ2-3, with a tentative D call TRBD2 (7 bases). Per the germline V gene, CDR1 is SGHTA and CDR2 is FQGNSA. The length of the CDR3 is 15 residues. V gave up 3 bases and J gave up 4 bases, with 14 bases separating them. In nucleotides, the CDR3 is TGTGCCAGCAGCTTTGAATGGGGGGGCCCAGATACGCAGTATTTT. Its translation: CASSFEWGGPDTQYF.

The chain recombines TRBV18 with TRBJ2-2; no clear D. Germline lookup yields CDR1 KGHSH and CDR2 LQKENI. The CDR3 has 14 amino acids. Trimming removed 0 bases at V and 3 bases at J, with 5 bases between. The CDR3 nucleotides are TGTGCCAGCTCACCACCGTGGGACACCGGGGAGCTGTTTTTT. Its protein is CASSPPWDTGELFF.

Only one count was recorded for this clone. V gene TRBV3-1 (or the pseudogene TRBV3-2) combines with J gene TRBJ2-3; tentative D call: TRBD2 (6 bases). The CDR3 length is 16 residues. CDR1 is LGHDT and CDR2 is YNNKEL in the germline V gene (reference sequence). Trimming cost V 4 bases and J 4 bases, with 18 bases left between them. In DNA, the CDR3 is TGTGCCAGCAGCCGCCTAGGAGCGGGCAGAGCAGATACGCAGTATTTT. It codes for CASSRLGAGRADTQYF.

The genes are TRBV24-1 and TRBJ2-3; 8 nucleotides line up with TRBD1. Trimming at V came to 4 bases and at J to 0 bases, leaving 8 bases not matched to a gene. This CDR3 spans 17 amino acids. Germline V gene sequence: CDR1 KGHDR, CDR2 SFDVKD. This chain's CDR3 is CATSEPRTGTSTDTQYF. As DNA, the CDR3 is TGTGCCACCAGTGAACCCCGGACAGGGACTAGCACAGATACGCAGTATTTT.

The V and J genes are TRBV5-6 and TRBJ1-6; a weak D match, TRBD1 (6 bases). This CDR3 is 15 amino acids long. The ends were cut back, 4 bases at V and 7 bases at J, with 15 bases in the middle. Germline CDR1 SGHDT, CDR2 YYEEEE. This CDR3 is CASSHVGGRNSPLHF. For the CDR3, the DNA is TGTGCCAGCAGCCACGTCGGGGGCCGCAATTCACCCCTCCACTTT.

This clone was seen a few times. CDR3 sequence reads: CASSSIGSLSYNEQFF. In nucleotides, the CDR3 is TGTGCCAGCAGTAGTATCGGGTCCCTCTCCTACAATGAGCAGTTCTTC. This chain uses TRBV25-1 with TRBJ2-1, with D unclear. The V end lost 5 bases, the J end lost 0 bases, and 14 bases lay between the germline ends. This CDR3 has 16 amino acids. Germline-derived CDR1 and CDR2 are MGHDK and SYGVNS. The full variable domain, with the rest looked up from reference TRBV25-1 and TRBJ2-1, is EADIYQTPRYLVIGTGKKITLECSQTMGHDKMYWYQQDPGMELHLIHYSYGVNSTEKGDLSSESTVSRIRTEHFPLTLESARPSHTSQYLCASSSIGSLSYNEQFFGPGTRLTVL.